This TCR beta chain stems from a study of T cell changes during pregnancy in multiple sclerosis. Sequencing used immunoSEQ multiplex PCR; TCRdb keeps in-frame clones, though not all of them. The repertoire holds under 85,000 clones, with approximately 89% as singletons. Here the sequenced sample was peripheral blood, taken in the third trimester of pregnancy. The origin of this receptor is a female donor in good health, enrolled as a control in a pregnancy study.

The CDR3 region has the DNA TGCGCCAGCAGCAAGGGGGGGGACGAGCAGTACTTC. Translated, it gives CASSKGGDEQYF. The chain carries TRBV5-1 and TRBJ2-7, with D possibly being TRBD2 (7 bases). The CDR3 loop spans 12 amino acids. From germline, CDR1 is SGHRS and CDR2 YFSETQ. V was cut by 4 bases and J by 5 bases, with 10 bases left in between.